This T cell receptor (beta chain) was documented in a study of immune evolution from preneoplasia to lung adenocarcinoma. Findings of the study overall: Highest clonality occurred in KRAS-mutant, not EGFR-mutant or double wild-type, nodules.

Germline-derived CDR1 and CDR2 are MNHEY and SVGAGI. This CDR3 comprises 14 residues. The V end was cut by 2 bases, the J end by 8 bases, with 15 bases between. Sequenced by immunoSEQ multiplex PCR; TCRdb stores in-frame clones only, minus some. The table shows 7,300 or so clones, with around 77% occurring only once. Macro-dissection enriched premalignant or tumor cells before nucleic acid extraction. Note on this clone: What it recognizes is unknown.

This receptor was identified in a donor older than 65 with lung adenocarcinoma. Some clones in this sample may be carry-over from other donors' samples. This chain links TRBV6-5 with TRBJ2-5, with D unclear. Sequenced sample: FFPE lung adenocarcinoma in situ tissue. The CDR3 is CASSYALWMGTQYF. The CDR3 nucleotides read TGTGCCAGCAGTTACGCTCTCTGGATGGGAACCCAGTACTTC.